The rows below give T cell receptor beta chains drawn from one sample of a study of radiation and T cells in renal cell carcinoma. Some clones are missing from TCRdb's copy, which holds only in-frame ones; the method was immunoSEQ multiplex PCR. Here the sample spans more than 150,000 clones, approximately 88% being singletons. The starting material was blood, obtained from a patient whose treatment included radiotherapy and nephrectomy. The receptors were sampled from a woman in her fifties or sixties with renal cell carcinoma. CDR3s include the opening cysteine and the closing phenylalanine or tryptophan. D genes are given only for firm matches. Expanded clones are given a class, and other clones once, few, many or no size at all.

clone size: NA
CDR3 length: 14
J gene: TRBJ2-1
V gene: TRBV11-3
D gene: NA
CDR3 DNA: TGTGCCAGCAGCACCGGGACTCCTCTCGGTGAGCAGTTCTTC
CDR3 protein: CASSTGTPLGEQFF

clone size: NA
CDR3 length: 14
J gene: TRBJ2-3
V gene: TRBV9
D gene: NA
CDR3 DNA: TGTGCCAGCAGCGTAGTGGGGGCTCAAGATACGCAGTATTTT
CDR3 protein: CASSVVGAQDTQYF

clone size: NA
CDR3 length: 14
J gene: TRBJ2-1
V gene: TRBV5-4
D gene: NA
CDR3 DNA: TGTGCCAGCAGCGATCGGACGAGCTACAATGAGCAGTTCTTC
CDR3 protein: CASSDRTSYNEQFF

clone size: few
CDR3 length: 13
J gene: TRBJ1-1
V gene: TRBV7-6
D gene: NA
CDR3 DNA: TGTGCCAGCAGCACGAGACAGACCACTGAAGCTTTCTTT
CDR3 protein: CASSTRQTTEAFF

clone size: NA
CDR3 length: 14
J gene: TRBJ2-7
V gene: TRBV5-1
D gene: NA
CDR3 DNA: TGCGCCAGCAGCTTGATTGCGGGGTACGACGAGCAGTACTTC
CDR3 protein: CASSLIAGYDEQYF

clone size: NA
CDR3 length: 16
J gene: TRBJ2-1
V gene: TRBV18
D gene: TRBD1
CDR3 DNA: TGTGCCAGCTCACCACAACCCGGGACAGGTAACAATGAGCAGTTCTTC
CDR3 protein: CASSPQPGTGNNEQFF

clone size: NA
CDR3 length: 15
J gene: TRBJ2-7
V gene: TRBV5-8
D gene: NA
CDR3 DNA: TGTGCCAGCAGCTTGGAGGGGGGCCCTGCTGGAAAGCAGTACTTC
CDR3 protein: CASSLEGGPAGKQYF

clone size: NA
CDR3 length: 13
J gene: TRBJ2-3
V gene: TRBV19
D gene: NA
CDR3 DNA: TGTGCCAGTAGTATAGGGACCACAGATACGCAGTATTTT
CDR3 protein: CASSIGTTDTQYF

clone size: once
CDR3 length: 16
J gene: TRBJ2-2
V gene: TRBV10-3
D gene: TRBD2
CDR3 DNA: TGTGCCATCAGTGAGTCGGGGACTAGCGGGGCCGGGGAGCTGTTTTTT
CDR3 protein: CAISESGTSGAGELFF

clone size: NA
CDR3 length: 13
J gene: TRBJ2-7
V gene: TRBV11-2
D gene: NA
CDR3 DNA: TGTGCCAGCAGTTCCGGGACAACCTACGAGCAGTACTTC
CDR3 protein: CASSSGTTYEQYF

clone size: NA
CDR3 length: 15
J gene: TRBJ2-7
V gene: TRBV5-1
D gene: NA
CDR3 DNA: TGCGCCAGCAGTCGTGGGGGAGACCCGGTCCACGAGCAGTACTTC
CDR3 protein: CASSRGGDPVHEQYF

clone size: NA
CDR3 length: 15
J gene: TRBJ1-1
V gene: TRBV6-1
D gene: NA
CDR3 DNA: TGTGCCAGCAGTGAAATCACACGTTTGAACACTGAAGCTTTCTTT
CDR3 protein: CASSEITRLNTEAFF

clone size: NA
CDR3 length: 14
J gene: TRBJ2-7
V gene: TRBV6-1
D gene: NA
CDR3 DNA: TGTGCCGGTAGTTTGGTAGCGGACTCCTACGAGCAGTACTTC
CDR3 protein: CAGSLVADSYEQYF

clone size: NA
CDR3 length: 13
J gene: TRBJ1-5
V gene: TRBV7-7
D gene: NA
CDR3 DNA: TGTGCTAGCAGCATATCTGCTAATCAGCCCCAGCATTTT
CDR3 protein: CASSISANQPQHF

clone size: NA
CDR3 length: 18
J gene: TRBJ2-3
V gene: TRBV15
D gene: NA
CDR3 DNA: TGTGCCACCAGCAGAGGTAGAAGAGGGCCGACTAGCACAGATACGCAGTATTTT
CDR3 protein: CATSRGRRGPTSTDTQYF

clone size: NA
CDR3 length: 15
J gene: TRBJ2-7
V gene: TRBV5-6
D gene: TRBD1
CDR3 DNA: TGTGCCAGCAGCCCTCCGGACAGGGTTGAGAACGAGCAGTACTTC
CDR3 protein: CASSPPDRVENEQYF

clone size: NA
CDR3 length: 18
J gene: TRBJ1-4
V gene: TRBV7-9
D gene: TRBD1
CDR3 DNA: TGTGCCAGCAGCTTAAAGAGAGCAGGGGGCCAACTTGGGGAAAAACTGTTTTTT
CDR3 protein: CASSLKRAGGQLGEKLFF

clone size: many
CDR3 length: 12
J gene: TRBJ2-7
V gene: TRBV18
D gene: NA
CDR3 DNA: TGTGCCAGCTCACCAGAGGGGAACGAGCAGTACTTC
CDR3 protein: CASSPEGNEQYF

clone size: NA
CDR3 length: 15
J gene: TRBJ1-2
V gene: TRBV21-1
D gene: NA
CDR3 DNA: TGTGCCAGCAGCAAAGTGAAGACAGACCGGTATGGCTACACCTTC
CDR3 protein: CASSKVKTDRYGYTF

clone size: NA
CDR3 length: 16
J gene: TRBJ2-1
V gene: TRBV5-5
D gene: TRBD2
CDR3 DNA: TGTGCCAGCAGCCAGACCTCGGGGGGGCCCTACAATGAGCAGTTCTTC
CDR3 protein: CASSQTSGGPYNEQFF

clone size: NA
CDR3 length: 16
J gene: TRBJ2-7
V gene: TRBV5-4
D gene: NA
CDR3 DNA: TGTGCCAGCAGCTTGGCCGGGGCAGGGGGGACCTACGAGCAGTACTTC
CDR3 protein: CASSLAGAGGTYEQYF

clone size: NA
CDR3 length: 15
J gene: TRBJ2-1
V gene: TRBV7-9
D gene: NA
CDR3 DNA: TGTGCCAGCAGCTCCACTGGGGGGGCTTATAATGAGCAGTTCTTC
CDR3 protein: CASSSTGGAYNEQFF

clone size: NA
CDR3 length: 13
J gene: TRBJ1-2
V gene: TRBV2
D gene: NA
CDR3 DNA: TGTGCCAGCAGCGTTATTAGGGGGTATGGCTACACCTTC
CDR3 protein: CASSVIRGYGYTF

clone size: NA
CDR3 length: 15
J gene: TRBJ1-2
V gene: TRBV6-5
D gene: NA
CDR3 DNA: TGTGCCAGCAGCTCAGAACCTCCGAATAACTATGGCTACACCTTC
CDR3 protein: CASSSEPPNNYGYTF

clone size: NA
CDR3 length: 14
J gene: TRBJ1-2
V gene: TRBV5-4
D gene: TRBD1
CDR3 DNA: TGTGCCAGCAGCGCGGAACAGGGGAACTATGGCTACACCTTC
CDR3 protein: CASSAEQGNYGYTF

clone size: NA
CDR3 length: 13
J gene: TRBJ2-7
V gene: TRBV19
D gene: NA
CDR3 DNA: TGTGCCAGTACCACGACAGGTACCTACGAGCAGTACTTC
CDR3 protein: CASTTTGTYEQYF

clone size: NA
CDR3 length: 16
J gene: TRBJ2-3
V gene: TRBV5-4
D gene: NA
CDR3 DNA: TGTGCCAGCAGCTTAAGGACGGTACAACGGACAGATACGCAGTATTTT
CDR3 protein: CASSLRTVQRTDTQYF

clone size: NA
CDR3 length: 17
J gene: TRBJ2-1
V gene: TRBV7-9
D gene: NA
CDR3 DNA: TGTGCCAGCAGCTTACACCTAGGGGCAGGGGTTGGGAATGAGCAGTTCTTC
CDR3 protein: CASSLHLGAGVGNEQFF

clone size: NA
CDR3 length: 14
J gene: TRBJ1-1
V gene: TRBV12-5
D gene: NA
CDR3 DNA: TGTGCTAGTGGTTTCCTTCAGGACGGAGGGGAAGCTTTCTTT
CDR3 protein: CASGFLQDGGEAFF

clone size: NA
CDR3 length: 18
J gene: TRBJ1-5
V gene: TRBV18
D gene: TRBD1
CDR3 DNA: TGTGCCAGAGCACCGGGACAGGGGAGGGCCGGGTGCAATCAGCCCCAGCATTTT
CDR3 protein: CARAPGQGRAGCNQPQHF

clone size: NA
CDR3 length: 15
J gene: TRBJ1-2
V gene: TRBV7-2
D gene: NA
CDR3 DNA: TGTGCCAGCAGTACATTCGGGGGGACTAACTATGGCTACACCTTC
CDR3 protein: CASSTFGGTNYGYTF

clone size: NA
CDR3 length: 20
J gene: TRBJ1-2
V gene: TRBV4-3
D gene: TRBD1
CDR3 DNA: TGCGCCAGCAGCCAAGAAAAATTAGGGACAGGGGGCCCCCTGGTATATGGCTACACCTTC
CDR3 protein: CASSQEKLGTGGPLVYGYTF

clone size: NA
CDR3 length: 13
J gene: TRBJ1-1
V gene: TRBV11-2
D gene: NA
CDR3 DNA: TGTGCCAGCAGCTTCGATAGGGGCACTGAAGCTTTCTTT
CDR3 protein: CASSFDRGTEAFF

clone size: NA
CDR3 length: 14
J gene: TRBJ2-1
V gene: TRBV11-2
D gene: NA
CDR3 DNA: TGTGCCAGCAGCTTGGGACTTCAAAACAATGAGCAGTTCTTC
CDR3 protein: CASSLGLQNNEQFF

clone size: NA
CDR3 length: 13
J gene: TRBJ1-5
V gene: TRBV5-4
D gene: TRBD1
CDR3 DNA: TGTGCCAGCAGCTGGGACAGGGATCAGCCCCAGCATTTT
CDR3 protein: CASSWDRDQPQHF

clone size: NA
CDR3 length: 15
J gene: TRBJ1-1
V gene: TRBV6-5
D gene: NA
CDR3 DNA: TGTGCCAGCAGGGTCCCTGGCACAGTGAACACTGAAGCTTTCTTT
CDR3 protein: CASRVPGTVNTEAFF

clone size: NA
CDR3 length: 15
J gene: TRBJ1-6
V gene: TRBV9
D gene: NA
CDR3 DNA: TGTGCCAGCAGCTCAGAGGGGGAAAGGTACTCACCCCTCCACTTT
CDR3 protein: CASSSEGERYSPLHF

clone size: NA
CDR3 length: 19
J gene: TRBJ2-3
V gene: TRBV18
D gene: NA
CDR3 DNA: TGTGCCAGCTCACCAATTTCGTCCCACAAGGGGGGGCCGACAGATACGCAGTATTTT
CDR3 protein: CASSPISSHKGGPTDTQYF

clone size: NA
CDR3 length: 14
J gene: TRBJ2-1
V gene: TRBV29-1
D gene: NA
CDR3 DNA: TGCAGCGTTGAGGCCCCCGGTGTGGGACCTGAGCAGTTCTTC
CDR3 protein: CSVEAPGVGPEQFF

clone size: NA
CDR3 length: 13
J gene: TRBJ2-1
V gene: TRBV14
D gene: NA
CDR3 DNA: TGTGCCAGCAGCCAAGAAGGGTACAATGAGCAGTTCTTC
CDR3 protein: CASSQEGYNEQFF

clone size: once
CDR3 length: 15
J gene: TRBJ2-3
V gene: TRBV6-6
D gene: TRBD1
CDR3 DNA: TGTGCCAGCAGTAACCGGGACAGCTACACAGATACGCAGTATTTT
CDR3 protein: CASSNRDSYTDTQYF

clone size: NA
CDR3 length: 15
J gene: TRBJ2-1
V gene: TRBV5-8
D gene: NA
CDR3 DNA: TGTGCCAGCAGCGGGACAAGGAGCTCCTACAATGAGCAGTTCTTC
CDR3 protein: CASSGTRSSYNEQFF

clone size: NA
CDR3 length: 14
J gene: TRBJ1-1
V gene: TRBV18
D gene: NA
CDR3 DNA: TGTGCCAGCTCACCCCCGACGAACAGGGTGGTTGCTTTCTTT
CDR3 protein: CASSPPTNRVVAFF

clone size: NA
CDR3 length: 13
J gene: TRBJ1-1
V gene: TRBV9
D gene: TRBD1
CDR3 DNA: TGTGCCAGCAGCGTAGCTAACAGGGGGGAAGCTTTCTTT
CDR3 protein: CASSVANRGEAFF

clone size: NA
CDR3 length: 12
J gene: TRBJ1-2
V gene: TRBV6-5
D gene: NA
CDR3 DNA: TGTGCCAGCAGTTCCCCGGCAGGTGGCTACACCTTC
CDR3 protein: CASSSPAGGYTF

clone size: NA
CDR3 length: 11
J gene: TRBJ2-3
V gene: TRBV19
D gene: NA
CDR3 DNA: TGTGCCAGTAGTATTGAAGATACGCAGTATTTT
CDR3 protein: CASSIEDTQYF

clone size: NA
CDR3 length: 15
J gene: TRBJ1-5
V gene: TRBV6-6
D gene: TRBD1
CDR3 DNA: TGTGCCAGCAGGACAGGGGGGCAGGTTTATCAGCCCCAGCATTTT
CDR3 protein: CASRTGGQVYQPQHF

clone size: once
CDR3 length: 15
J gene: TRBJ2-7
V gene: TRBV4-3
D gene: TRBD2
CDR3 DNA: TGCGCCAGCAGCCAAATTCACGGGGGGGAGATCGAGCAGTACTTC
CDR3 protein: CASSQIHGGEIEQYF